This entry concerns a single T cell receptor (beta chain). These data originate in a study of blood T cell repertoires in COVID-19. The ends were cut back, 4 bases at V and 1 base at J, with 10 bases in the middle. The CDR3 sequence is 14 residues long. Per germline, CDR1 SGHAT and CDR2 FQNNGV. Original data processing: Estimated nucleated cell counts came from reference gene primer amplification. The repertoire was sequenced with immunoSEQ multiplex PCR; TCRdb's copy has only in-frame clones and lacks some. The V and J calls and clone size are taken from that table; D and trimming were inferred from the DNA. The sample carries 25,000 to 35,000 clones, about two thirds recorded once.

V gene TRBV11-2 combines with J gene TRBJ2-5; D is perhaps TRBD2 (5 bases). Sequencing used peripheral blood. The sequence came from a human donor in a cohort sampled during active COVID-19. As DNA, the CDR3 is TGTGCCAGCAGCTCCTCGGGAATCCAAGAGACCCAGTACTTC. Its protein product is CASSSSGIQETQYF.